This TCR beta chain is drawn from a study of shared clonotypes between healthy human individuals. Study as a whole: CD8 memory received one plate per donor, CD8 naive two, CD4 memory three and CD4 naive three.

Germline V gene sequence: CDR1 LGHNA, CDR2 YNFKEQ. V lost 5 bases and J lost 7; bases outside the gene matches: 12. The CDR3 is made up of 17 amino acids. CD4+ cells were split into CD45RA+ naive and CD45RA-negative memory subsets. It was approximately 0.2 ug DNA, tens of thousands of T cell genomes, that sorted-subset replicate PCRs used. Per the original methods: Junction-only sequences produced by ImmunoSEQ had no quality scores, so filtering differed. Profiling relied on immunoSEQ multiplex PCR, and the TCRdb table lists in-frame clones only, not all of them. V, J and clone size are those of that table, while D and trimming were read from the DNA. This sample has 900,000 to 1,200,000 clones, with approximately 80% found just once.

The source of this sequence is a man aged 18 to 29 in good health. Some clones in this sample may be carry-over from other donors' samples. The rearrangement joins TRBV4-2 to TRBJ2-2, with TRBD2 identical over 11 bases. Material for sequencing was memory CD4+ T cells from PBMCs. Specified subset: CD45RA-negative fraction. The chain's CDR3 is CASSRGVAGGRDGELFF. The CDR3 nucleotides are TGTGCCAGCAGCAGGGGGGTAGCGGGAGGGCGAGACGGGGAGCTGTTTTTT.